A selection of T cell receptor beta chains follows, all from one sample in a study of blood T cell repertoires in COVID-19. Profiling relied on immunoSEQ multiplex PCR, and the TCRdb table lists in-frame clones only, not all of them. Here the sample spans approximately 200,000 clones, around 88% being singletons. The sequencing input was peripheral blood. These receptors were taken from a woman aged 25 to 45 with acute or convalescent COVID-19. The CDR3 runs from the conserved cysteine through the conserved F or W. Fields, in order: V gene, clone size, J gene, D gene, CDR3 protein, CDR3 DNA. The D gene is left open where the match is weak. A row's size may be missing; if present it is once, few, many or a size class.

>TRBV3-1/TRBV3-2|NA|TRBJ1-1|TRBD1
CASSQVGTGGGEAFF
TGTGCCAGCAGCCAAGTTGGGACAGGGGGCGGTGAAGCTTTCTTT
>TRBV18|few|TRBJ2-7|NA
CASSPPGAPYEQYF
TGTGCCAGCTCACCACCGGGGGCCCCCTACGAGCAGTACTTC
>TRBV7-8|NA|TRBJ2-4|NA
CASSSRGEPSIQYF
TGTGCCAGCAGCTCACGCGGGGAACCCAGCATTCAGTACTTC
>TRBV6-4|few|TRBJ1-2|NA
CASSDGAYGYTF
TGTGCCAGCAGCGATGGGGCGTATGGCTACACCTTC
>TRBV5-6|NA|TRBJ2-3|TRBD1
CASSFIPGRGPDTQYF
TGTGCCAGCAGCTTTATCCCGGGTAGGGGGCCAGATACGCAGTATTTT
>TRBV19|NA|TRBJ1-1|TRBD1
CASIRGQGETEAFF
TGTGCCAGTATAAGAGGACAGGGTGAAACTGAAGCTTTCTTT
>TRBV14|NA|TRBJ1-1|NA
CASRGATEAFF
TGTGCCAGCAGGGGAGCTACTGAAGCTTTCTTT
>TRBV10-3|NA|TRBJ2-2|TRBD1
CATRRDRNTGELFF
TGTGCCACCAGACGGGACAGGAACACCGGGGAGCTGTTTTTT
>TRBV5-4|once|TRBJ1-1|NA
CASSPGREGTEAFF
TGTGCCAGCAGCCCCGGCAGGGAGGGCACTGAAGCTTTCTTT
>TRBV5-1|NA|TRBJ2-3|TRBD2
CASSEGLISTDTQYF
TGCGCCAGCAGCGAGGGACTAATTAGCACAGATACGCAGTATTTT
>TRBV7-9|once|TRBJ2-3|NA
CASSYRGTDTQYF
TGTGCCAGCAGCTATCGGGGCACAGATACGCAGTATTTT
>TRBV24-1|NA|TRBJ1-3|NA
CATSDRSGNTIYF
TGTGCCACCAGTGATCGCTCTGGAAACACCATATATTTT
>TRBV19|NA|TRBJ2-7|NA
CASSIGGISSYEQYF
TGTGCCAGTAGTATAGGCGGCATCAGCTCCTACGAGCAGTACTTC
>TRBV18|NA|TRBJ2-2|NA
CASSPNLFRGAGTGELFF
TGTGCCAGCTCACCAAACCTTTTCCGGGGGGCCGGCACCGGGGAGCTGTTTTTT
>TRBV28|NA|TRBJ2-7|TRBD2
CASRGGTRGEQYF
TGTGCCAGCAGGGGAGGGACTAGAGGTGAGCAGTACTTC
>TRBV3-1/TRBV3-2|NA|TRBJ1-4|NA
CASSQDPGRVGEKLFF
TGTGCCAGCAGCCAAGATCCTGGCAGGGTGGGGGAAAAACTGTTTTTT
>TRBV28|NA|TRBJ2-7|TRBD1
CASQPGQRLYYEQYF
TGTGCCAGCCAGCCGGGACAGCGGCTCTACTACGAGCAGTACTTC
>TRBV30|NA|TRBJ2-1|NA
CAWSGSGNEQFF
TGTGCCTGGAGTGGTAGCGGAAATGAGCAGTTCTTC
>TRBV4-2|NA|TRBJ2-7|NA
CASSQDLFAPGEQYF
TGTGCCAGCAGCCAAGACTTGTTCGCCCCGGGGGAGCAGTACTTC
>TRBV12-3/TRBV12-4|NA|TRBJ2-3|NA
CASSRDEKDTQYF
TGTGCCAGCAGTCGGGATGAGAAGGATACGCAGTATTTT